This T cell receptor beta chain was recovered during a study of blood T cell repertoires in COVID-19. This clone was detected once. Data came from immunoSEQ multiplex PCR; TCRdb stores just in-frame clones and leaves some out. This table holds more than 95,000 clones, approximately 85% found once. The CDR3 consists of 13 residues. V lost 8 bases and J lost 6, with 13 bases in between. Germline values: CDR1 LNHNV, CDR2 YYDKDF (reference sequence). The chain uses TRBV15 and TRBJ2-2; D is possibly TRBD1 (6 bases). Material: peripheral blood. This TCR was sampled from a human donor in a cohort sampled during active COVID-19. The CDR3 sequence: CATRQAPAGELFF. DNA of the CDR3: TGTGCCACCCGACAGGCGCCGGCCGGGGAGCTGTTTTTT.